This is a list of T cell receptor beta chains from one sample in a study of T cell responses to AZD1222 COVID-19 vaccine. Repertoires were generated with immunoSEQ multiplex PCR, while TCRdb's copy carries only in-frame clones and drops some. The repertoire has about 110,000 clones, just over 90% of them found once; the top ten carry about 6.6%. This specimen was peripheral blood, taken 28 days after the second AZD1222 dose. These receptor sequences come from an adult who received the AZD1222 COVID-19 vaccine. The CDR3 runs from the conserved cysteine through the conserved F or W. The order of the fields is D gene, V gene, J gene, clone size, CDR3 DNA, CDR3 protein. D genes are given only for firm matches. Where a row states a size, it is once, few, many or the class of an expanded clone; other rows omit it.

-	TRBV6-5	TRBJ1-5	-	TGTGCCAGCAGTTACTATGGGGCCAATCAGCCCCAGCATTTT	CASSYYGANQPQHF
-	TRBV6-2/TRBV6-3	TRBJ1-1	-	TGTGCCAGCAGTTGGACATTTCGAAACACTGAAGCTTTCTTT	CASSWTFRNTEAFF
-	TRBV29-1	TRBJ1-1	once	TGCAGCGTTCGAGGGAACACTGAAGCTTTCTTT	CSVRGNTEAFF
TRBD1	TRBV5-1	TRBJ1-1	-	TGCGCCAGCAGCTTGGCACAGGGGATGAACACTGAAGCTTTCTTT	CASSLAQGMNTEAFF
-	TRBV9	TRBJ1-2	-	TGTGCCAGCAGCGCCAGCGGGGGGACAGGCTACACCTTC	CASSASGGTGYTF
-	TRBV6-1	TRBJ1-1	-	TGTGCCAGCAGTGAACAGTCTTACACTGAAGCTTTCTTT	CASSEQSYTEAFF
TRBD2	TRBV30	TRBJ2-5	-	TGTGCCGCCGGCGGGAGGGTGATGGGAGAGACCCAGTACTTC	CAAGGRVMGETQYF
-	TRBV5-1	TRBJ1-1	-	TGCGCCAGCAGCTTACTAGTGTCGGACACTGAAGCTTTCTTT	CASSLLVSDTEAFF
-	TRBV5-8	TRBJ1-1	-	TGTGCCAGCAACGAACGTTTCACTGAAGCTTTCTTT	CASNERFTEAFF
TRBD1	TRBV19	TRBJ1-1	-	TGTGCCAGTAATTTAGGGACAGGGGTTAACACTGAAGCTTTCTTT	CASNLGTGVNTEAFF
-	TRBV25-1	TRBJ2-7	-	TGTGCCAGCAGCGCCCCGACCCACCTTGTTTCCTACGAGCAGTACTTC	CASSAPTHLVSYEQYF
-	TRBV7-7	TRBJ1-1	-	TGTGCTAGCAGCCCACCGACGGGAGGGAACACTGAAGCTTTCTTT	CASSPPTGGNTEAFF
-	TRBV19	TRBJ1-5	-	TGTGCCAGTAGTACCCAGTTTACATTTCAACCCCAGCATTTT	CASSTQFTFQPQHF
TRBD1	TRBV6-1	TRBJ1-1	-	TGTGCCAGCAGTGAAAAGACAGGGGGCGCGGAAGCTTTCTTT	CASSEKTGGAEAFF
TRBD1	TRBV6-5	TRBJ2-7	-	TGTGCCAGCAGACCGGGACAGGGGTCCTACGAGCAGTACTTC	CASRPGQGSYEQYF
TRBD1	TRBV28	TRBJ1-5	once	TGTGCCAGCAACCCCGGGACAGGGGGCCTGAATCAGCCCCAGCATTTT	CASNPGTGGLNQPQHF
-	TRBV7-9	TRBJ1-1	-	TGTGCCAGCAGCTTAGCGCGGAGTTCAGATGAAGCTTTCTTT	CASSLARSSDEAFF
-	TRBV27	TRBJ1-5	-	TGTGCCAGCAGCTCCGGTACGGGGCATCAGCCCCAGCATTTT	CASSSGTGHQPQHF
TRBD1	TRBV2	TRBJ1-1	-	TGTGCCAGCAGGCCGGACAGGGTGGGAACTGAAGCTTTCTTT	CASRPDRVGTEAFF
-	TRBV11-2	TRBJ1-5	medium-sized	TGTGCCAGCAGCTCCGGGATTATGGCTCAGCCCCAGCATTTT	CASSSGIMAQPQHF
-	TRBV6-5	TRBJ2-3	few	TGTGCCAGCAGTCAATCGACCACGGATACGCAGTATTTT	CASSQSTTDTQYF
TRBD1	TRBV9	TRBJ1-5	once	TGTGCCAGCAGCACCCGACAGGGGGACAGATTAAGCAATCAGCCCCAGCATTTT	CASSTRQGDRLSNQPQHF
-	TRBV18	TRBJ2-3	-	TGTGCCAGCTCACCATCGGGGGTAGCAGATACGCAGTATTTT	CASSPSGVADTQYF
-	TRBV11-3	TRBJ2-1	-	TGTGCCAGCAGCTCGGACTTGAGCTCCTACAATGAGCAGTTCTTC	CASSSDLSSYNEQFF
-	TRBV2	TRBJ1-3	-	TGTGCCAGCAGTAAAGAAGGGCTCTCTGGAAACACCATATATTTT	CASSKEGLSGNTIYF
-	TRBV7-2	TRBJ1-3	-	TGTGCCAGCAGCTTGAGAGCTGGAAACACCATATATTTT	CASSLRAGNTIYF
-	TRBV19	TRBJ1-2	-	TGTGCCAGTATCCCCTGGGAGGGGGTAAACTATGGCTACACCTTC	CASIPWEGVNYGYTF
TRBD1	TRBV9	TRBJ1-1	-	TGTGCCAGCAGCGTAGTAGCCGAGACAGGGGGCACTGAAGCTTTCTTT	CASSVVAETGGTEAFF
-	TRBV7-2	TRBJ1-2	-	TGTGCCAGCAGCTCGGGGAGAGTATTAGCTAACTATGGCTACACCTTC	CASSSGRVLANYGYTF
-	TRBV6-5	TRBJ2-3	-	TGTGCCAGCACCGAATGGCTAGCTAGCACAGATACGCAGTATTTT	CASTEWLASTDTQYF
-	TRBV18	TRBJ1-1	-	TGTGCCAGCTCACTAGCGGGGGGAAAAGCTTTCTTT	CASSLAGGKAFF
TRBD1	TRBV9	TRBJ2-1	-	TGTGCCAGCAGCCCCACCCCAACAGGGACAGGGGTAGACAATGAGCAGTTCTTC	CASSPTPTGTGVDNEQFF
-	TRBV5-5	TRBJ2-7	-	TGTGCCAGCAGCTTCGCAAGCTACGAGCAGTACTTC	CASSFASYEQYF
TRBD2	TRBV2	TRBJ2-7	-	TGTGCCAGCACCGGGACTAGCGGGAGTTACGAGCAGTACTTC	CASTGTSGSYEQYF
TRBD2	TRBV5-1	TRBJ2-7	-	TGCGCCAGCAGCTCCATAGCGGGAGCCGCCTACGAGCAGTACTTC	CASSSIAGAAYEQYF
TRBD1	TRBV19	TRBJ1-2	-	TGTGCCAGTAGTACTGCGGGACAGGGAACTAACTATGGCTACACCTTC	CASSTAGQGTNYGYTF
TRBD1	TRBV6-5	TRBJ2-2	-	TGTGCCAGCAGCGACGGGACAGGGGTCACCGGGGAGCTGTTTTTT	CASSDGTGVTGELFF
TRBD1	TRBV13	TRBJ2-2	-	TGTGCCAGCAGCGGAAGACAGGGGTCGAACACCGGGGAGCTGTTTTTT	CASSGRQGSNTGELFF
-	TRBV5-1	TRBJ1-4	-	TGCGCCAGCAGCTTAAGTCAGGTTAATGAAAAACTGTTTTTT	CASSLSQVNEKLFF
-	TRBV30	TRBJ1-1	-	TGTGCCTGGAGTGGGGATTTTACGAACACTGAAGCTTTCTTT	CAWSGDFTNTEAFF
-	TRBV9	TRBJ1-4	-	TGTGCCAGCAGCGCCGACAGGTCGATTCGTGAAAAACTGTTTTTT	CASSADRSIREKLFF
-	TRBV11-2	TRBJ1-2	-	TGTGCCAGCAGCCGCGGGCAACTCTATGGCTACACCTTC	CASSRGQLYGYTF
-	TRBV7-2	TRBJ1-3	-	TGTGCCAGCAGCTTAGACCGGGTACCGGGAAACACCATATATTTT	CASSLDRVPGNTIYF
-	TRBV9	TRBJ1-2	-	TGTGCCAGCAGCGGAGGCAGCGAAGATTACTATGGCTACACCTTC	CASSGGSEDYYGYTF
TRBD1	TRBV2	TRBJ2-5	-	TGTGCCAGCAGTGAGACAGGGAGCGGAGAGACCCAGTACTTC	CASSETGSGETQYF
TRBD1	TRBV7-9	TRBJ1-6	-	TGTGCCAGCAGCTTAGCTGCACAGGGGGTTAACGGATCACCCCTCCACTTT	CASSLAAQGVNGSPLHF
-	TRBV7-8	TRBJ2-7	-	TGTGCCAGCAGAACCTTGGACTCCTACGAGCAGTACTTC	CASRTLDSYEQYF
-	TRBV3-1/TRBV3-2	TRBJ1-5	-	TGTGCCAGCAGCCAAGCAGGGGGCAATCAGCCCCAGCATTTT	CASSQAGGNQPQHF
TRBD2	TRBV23-1	TRBJ2-1	-	TGCGCCAGCAGTCTCCCGGGACTAGCTGTAAATGAGCAGTTCTTC	CASSLPGLAVNEQFF
TRBD1	TRBV19	TRBJ1-1	-	TGTGCCAGTAGTATAGAAGGGACAGAGATGAACACTGAAGCTTTCTTT	CASSIEGTEMNTEAFF
TRBD1	TRBV7-6	TRBJ1-1	-	TGTGCCAGCAGCTCGAGGACAGGGGGCGGTGCAGCTTTCTTT	CASSSRTGGGAAFF
TRBD1	TRBV25-1	TRBJ1-5	-	TGTGCCAGCAGTGCCTCGACAGGGTTCGGTCAGCCCCAGCATTTT	CASSASTGFGQPQHF
-	TRBV2	TRBJ1-1	once	TGTGCCAGCACTTTGGGACCCATGAACACTGAAGCTTTCTTT	CASTLGPMNTEAFF
-	TRBV10-3	TRBJ1-1	-	TGTGCCATCAGTGAAGCGGGGTTTAATGAAGCTTTCTTT	CAISEAGFNEAFF
-	TRBV28	TRBJ1-2	once	TGTGCCAGCGTACATCGCCAACTGGGGGGGAAAAGGAGCTATGGCTACACCTTC	CASVHRQLGGKRSYGYTF
-	TRBV5-1	TRBJ1-3	-	TGCGCCAGCAGTGCGGCAGACCCGAGGGGATTCTCTGGAAACACCATATATTTT	CASSAADPRGFSGNTIYF
TRBD1	TRBV7-8	TRBJ2-5	-	TGTGCCAGCAGCTTAGCGACAGGGGGCCAGGAGACCCAGTACTTC	CASSLATGGQETQYF